The 20 T cell receptor beta chains reported below all come from one sample, sequenced in a study of shared clonotypes between healthy human individuals. Sequencing was performed with immunoSEQ multiplex PCR; in TCRdb, only in-frame clones are kept and a portion is missing. The sample contains hundreds of thousands of clones, approximately 74% of which appear only once. Sequences were obtained from memory CD4+ T cells sorted from blood. Indicated subset: CD45RA-negative fraction. Source of these receptors: a woman aged 30 to 39 in good health.

V usage is TRBV10-2 and J usage is TRBJ1-5, with D uncertain. V was trimmed by 8 bases and J by 9 bases, leaving 23 bases between them. This CDR3 region has 15 residues. Germline V gives CDR1 WSHSY, CDR2 SAAADI. CDR3 in amino acids: CASGAFQHGEGPQHF. Here the CDR3 DNA reads TGCGCCAGCGGAGCCTTTCAGCATGGAGAGGGGCCCCAGCATTTT.

The chain carries TRBV5-1 and TRBJ2-3, with 7 nucleotides matching TRBD2. The junction had 7 bases not matched to a gene; V was cut back by 6 bases and J by 0 bases. Germline V gives CDR1 SGHRS, CDR2 YFSETQ. The CDR3 spans 15 residues. This CDR3 is CASTGLAVSTDTQYF. CDR3 DNA sequence: TGCGCCAGCACTGGGCTAGCGGTTAGCACAGATACGCAGTATTTT.

With regard to this clone: Additional DNA sequences in this sample encode the identical CDR3. This chain uses TRBV27 with TRBJ1-3; 8 positions agree with TRBD1. Trimming at V came to 5 bases and at J to 4 bases, leaving 1 base not matched to a gene. The CDR3 has 13 residues. Germline V lookup: CDR1 MNHEY, CDR2 SMNVEV (reference sequence). The CDR3 protein is CASSRQGGNTIYF. CDR3 bases: TGTGCCAGCAGTCGACAGGGGGGAAACACCATATATTTT.

The chain couples TRBV5-1 to TRBJ2-7, with 9 bases matching TRBD1. Per germline, CDR1 SGHRS and CDR2 YFSETQ. Losses at the gene ends were 2 bases for V and 7 bases for J; bases not matched to a gene: 7. This CDR3 has 14 amino acids. The CDR3 sequence: CASSFGQGRQEQYF. In DNA form, the CDR3 reads TGCGCCAGCAGCTTCGGACAGGGGAGGCAAGAGCAGTACTTC.

The chain joins TRBV5-5 to TRBJ1-5; 7 bases fit TRBD1. The trim removed 4 bases at V and 1 base at J, leaving 2 bases unmatched. This CDR3 has 14 residues. In germline, CDR1 is SGHKS, CDR2 YYEKEE (reference sequence). The CDR3 nucleotides read TGTGCCAGCAGCACGGGACAGAGCAATCAGCCCCAGCATTTT. Its translation is CASSTGQSNQPQHF.

This clone was picked up a small number of times. The chain has TRBV11-2 and TRBJ2-5, with D perhaps given as TRBD1 or TRBD2 (5 bases each). Between the trimmed V and J ends, which lost 6 bases and 7 bases, there was a span of 15 bases. This CDR3 is built from 13 residues. Looked up from germline, CDR1 is SGHAT and CDR2 is FQNNGV. The chain's CDR3 is CASSPGHGGTQYF. The CDR3 DNA follows: TGTGCCAGCAGTCCAGGACACGGAGGGACCCAGTACTTC.

A few counts support this clone. This chain links TRBV5-1 with TRBJ2-3, with 9 bases matching TRBD1. This CDR3 is 15 amino acids long. Trimming took 0 bases from V and 5 from J; bases not matched to a gene: 4. CDR1 and CDR2 from the germline V gene are SGHRS and YFSETQ. In nucleotides, the CDR3 is TGCGCCAGCAGCTTGGGGGACAGGGATGTAGATACGCAGTATTTT. This sequence encodes CASSLGDRDVDTQYF.

On this clone itself: It may be a read error: a sequence one base away is much more abundant. J is TRBJ2-1 and V is TRBV9, with TRBD2 matching over 9 bases. The CDR3 sequence is 15 residues long. The V segment lost 4 bases and the J segment 4 bases; nucleotides outside the gene matches: 6. Germline CDR1 SGDLS, CDR2 YYNGEE. The CDR3 spells CASSLRLADYNEQFF. The CDR3 bases are TGTGCCAGCAGCTTGAGACTAGCGGATTACAATGAGCAGTTCTTC.

The chain employs TRBV5-1 and TRBJ2-7, with D possibly being TRBD1 (5 bases). The V gene lost 4 bases and the J gene lost 5 bases, with 13 bases spanning the gap. Per the germline V gene, CDR1 is SGHRS and CDR2 is YFSETQ. CDR3 size: 13 residues. CDR3 amino acids: CASSAGSNHEQYF. The CDR3 DNA follows: TGCGCCAGCAGCGCAGGGTCGAATCACGAGCAGTACTTC.

The chain recombines TRBV27 with TRBJ2-3; D gene unclear. Germline lookup yields CDR1 MNHEY and CDR2 SMNVEV (reference sequence). The CDR3 is 13 residues long. Trimming took off 6 bases at V and 4 bases at J, with 11 bases between the two ends. The CDR3 protein is CASRRANPDTQYF. The CDR3 nucleotides are TGTGCCAGCAGACGGGCAAATCCAGATACGCAGTATTTT.

This clone was observed a single time. The gene calls are TRBV2 and TRBJ2-1; D unresolved. Trimming shortened V by 4 bases and J by 7 bases, and 14 bases separated the two germline ends. Germline assignment: CDR1 SNHLY and CDR2 FYNNEI. The CDR3 covers 14 residues. The DNA of the CDR3 is TGTGCCAGCAGTGCTCAGGAAATCCCAAATGAGCAGTTCTTC. Its protein is CASSAQEIPNEQFF.

This chain connects TRBV30 to TRBJ1-5, with D perhaps matching TRBD1 (5 bases). Germline loops: CDR1 GTSNPN, CDR2 SVGIG (reference sequence). V lost 0 bases, J lost 5 bases, and 20 bases lay in between. The CDR3 is made up of 17 amino acids. CDR3 in DNA: TGTGCCTGGAGTGTACAAGGCAGCTACAGGAGGGATCAGCCCCAGCATTTT. Its translation is CAWSVQGSYRRDQPQHF.

V is TRBV6-1 and J is TRBJ2-6; D remains unclear. Per the germline V gene, CDR1 is MNHNS and CDR2 is SASEGT. The V gene lost 1 base and the J gene lost 4 bases, with 8 bases spanning the gap. The CDR3 has 15 residues. CDR3 loop: CASSEGGTGANVLTF. For the CDR3, the DNA is TGTGCCAGCAGTGAAGGGGGAACCGGGGCCAACGTCCTGACTTTC.

The rearrangement links TRBV5-4 to TRBJ1-2; TRBD1 matches at 8 bases. Looked up from germline, CDR1 is SGHNT and CDR2 is YYREEE (reference sequence). The CDR3 consists of 17 residues. After removal of 1 base from V and 7 bases from J, the junction contained 15 bases not matched to a gene. This CDR3 reads CASSLYPTGELEFGYTF. CDR3 nucleotides: TGTGCCAGCAGCTTGTACCCGACAGGGGAATTGGAGTTTGGCTACACCTTC.

The genes are TRBV29-1 and TRBJ1-1; 8 bases are a match to TRBD1. Germline V gives CDR1 SQVTM, CDR2 ANQGSEA. The CDR3 consists of 14 residues. The V gene end was trimmed by 3 bases and the J gene end by 2 bases; junction bases not matched to a gene: 5. CDR3 in amino acids: CSVEKDRVNTEAFF. CDR3 coding DNA: TGCAGCGTTGAGAAGGACAGGGTTAACACTGAAGCTTTCTTT.

This chain connects TRBV19 to TRBJ2-7; no reliable D call. The germline V and J ends were trimmed by 5 bases and 6 bases, with 14 bases remaining between them. This CDR3 is 13 amino acids long. Germline V gives CDR1 LNHDA, CDR2 SQIVND (reference sequence). CDR3 DNA: TGTGCCAGTAGTTCGAACAGAATTTCCGAGCAGTACTTC. It codes for CASSSNRISEQYF.

CDR3 coding DNA: TGTGCCATCAGTGAGACAGGGGAGGATGAGCAGTTCTTC. Translating gives CAISETGEDEQFF. This chain uses TRBV10-3 with TRBJ2-1; D possibly corresponds to TRBD1 (7 bases). Trimming stripped 2 bases from V and 8 bases from J, with 10 bases between. Germline loops: CDR1 ENHRY, CDR2 SYGVKD. The CDR3 is 13 residues long.

This sequence joins TRBV10-1 and TRBJ1-2; D is unresolved. Germline lookup yields CDR1 WNHNN and CDR2 SYGVQD (reference sequence). V gave up 0 bases and J gave up 4 bases, with 18 bases separating them. The CDR3 has 17 amino acids. This CDR3 is CASSESTAQTTGYGYTF. In DNA, the CDR3 is TGCGCCAGCAGTGAGTCGACCGCACAGACTACTGGCTATGGCTACACCTTC.

This chain uses TRBV29-1 with TRBJ1-2; no clear D. Germline values: CDR1 SQVTM, CDR2 ANQGSEA. The CDR3 has 12 amino acids. The ends were cut back, 4 bases at V and 4 bases at J, with 10 bases in the middle. The CDR3, as DNA: TGCAGCGTTGTGGTCAGACGCTATGGCTACACCTTC. Translating gives CSVVVRRYGYTF.

This clone came up a few times. A read error is possible here, since a much larger clone lies one base away. The same CDR3 also results from other DNA sequences found in this sample. The rearrangement joins TRBV5-1 to TRBJ1-3, with D maybe TRBD1 (5 bases). This CDR3 has 14 amino acids. Germline assignment: CDR1 SGHRS and CDR2 YFSETQ. The V gene lost 4 bases and the J gene lost 0 bases, with 8 bases spanning the gap. CDR3 DNA: TGCGCCAGCAGCGCCGGGACCTCTGGAAACACCATATATTTT. It specifies CASSAGTSGNTIYF.